One sample yielded the 14 T cell receptor beta chains listed below, sequenced in a study of T cells in Graves' hyperthyroidism and ophthalmopathy. The TCR beta CDR3 regions underwent amplification using RNA transcripts as the source. Using the HTBI primer set, a first-round RT-PCR was run on the TCR CDR3. TCRdb fed the multiplex PCR reads into MiXCR, producing one record per CDR3 protein. The sample has nearly 750,000 distinct CDR3 sequences; under 45% are singletons. The sequenced material came from blood. The receptors stem from a woman aged 40 to 50 with Graves' hyperthyroidism.

The genes are TRBV4-3 and TRBJ1-1; tentative D call: TRBD1 (6 bases). This CDR3 is built from 15 residues. Looked up from germline, CDR1 is LGHNA and CDR2 is YSLEER. The V and J ends lost 1 base and 5 bases respectively, with 14 bases between them. As DNA, the CDR3 is TGCGCCAGCAGCCAAGTCGGGGGGCGAGTGACTGAAGCTTTCTTT. Residues: CASSQVGGRVTEAFF.

The DNA of the CDR3 is TGTGCCAGCAGGATTTGGACAGCCTCCTACGAGCAGTACTTC. This translates into CASRIWTASYEQYF. V gene TRBV6-2 or TRBV6-3 combines with J gene TRBJ2-7, with D possibly being TRBD1 (6 bases). Trimming removed 6 bases from V and 0 bases from J, with 12 bases in between. Germline assignment: CDR1 MNHEY and CDR2 SVGEGT. The CDR3 is 14 amino acids.

The V call is TRBV20-1, the J call TRBJ2-5; a weak D match, TRBD2 (6 bases). Germline V CDR1 and CDR2: DFQATT, SNEGSKA (reference sequence). CDR3 length equals 10 residues. With 3 bases removed from V and 13 bases from J, the gap between germline ends came to 12 bases. The CDR3: CSASRGSRYF. CDR3 DNA sequence: TGCAGTGCTAGTCGGGGGAGCCGGTACTTC.

This clonotype occurred a few times. V and J are TRBV6-6 and TRBJ1-5, with 12 positions matching TRBD1. Losses at the gene ends were 6 bases for V and 3 bases for J; bases not matched to a gene: 3. Germline V gene sequence: CDR1 MNHNY, CDR2 SVGAGI (reference sequence). CDR3 length: 15 residues. CDR3 nucleotide sequence: TGTGCCAGCAGGGGACAGGGGGCGGCCAATCAGCCCCAGCATTTT. It yields the protein CASRGQGAANQPQHF.

This clonotype was detected ten times or more. V usage is TRBV7-9 and J usage is TRBJ1-5; weak D call: TRBD1 (5 bases). This CDR3 has 15 residues. Trimming pared 0 bases from V and 4 bases from J, leaving 10 bases between. Germline CDR1 reads SEHNR; CDR2 reads FQNEAQ (reference sequence). CDR3 protein: CASSLAGNRNQPQHF. The DNA of the CDR3 is TGTGCCAGCAGCTTAGCAGGGAACAGGAATCAGCCCCAGCATTTT. The full variable domain, completed using reference TRBV7-9 and TRBJ1-5, is DTGVSQNPRHKITKRGQNVTFRCDPISEHNRLYWYRQTLGQGPEFLTYFQNEAQLEKSRLLSDRFSAERPKGSFSTLEIQRTEQGDSAMYLCASSLAGNRNQPQHFGDGTRLSIL.

Remarks on this clonotype: One junction end does not reproduce the germline sequence, and a read error may be involved. CDR3 nucleotide sequence: TGTGCCAGCAGTTACGATTTTACGGGGAGTGGCAATCAGCCCCAGCATTTT. Amino acid sequence: CASSYDFTGSGNQPQHF. The rearrangement uses TRBV10-3 and TRBJ1-5; D unclear. This CDR3 region has 17 residues. From germline, CDR1 is ENHRY and CDR2 SYGVKD.

The chain joins TRBV7-2 to TRBJ2-2; 7 bases fit TRBD1. CDR3 size: 14 residues. CDR1 is SGHTA and CDR2 is FQGNSA in the germline V gene. The ends lost 5 bases at V and 8 bases at J; junction bases unmatched: 8. CDR3 nucleotide sequence: TGTGCCAGCAGCACCCGACAGGGTTCGGGGGAGCTGTTTTTT. This sequence encodes CASSTRQGSGELFF.

Only one count was recorded for this clonotype. Germline and junction disagree at one end, which may indicate a read error. V is TRBV11-2 and J is TRBJ2-7; 10 positions match TRBD2. Germline V gene data show CDR1 as SGHAT and CDR2 as FQNNGV. The CDR3 extends over 16 amino acids. Written as DNA, the CDR3 is TGTGCCAGCAGCCCTTTCCGTCTAGCGGGAGCGTACGTGCAGTACTTC. Residues: CASSPFRLAGAYVQYF.

This clonotype was seen repeatedly, ten times or more. The chain combines TRBV12-3 or TRBV12-4 with TRBJ1-2; D may be TRBD1 (6 bases). CDR3 size: 13 residues. Trimming shortened V by 6 bases and J by 6 bases, and 14 bases separated the two germline ends. CDR3 amino acids: CASSRTDPHGYTF. CDR3 in DNA: TGTGCCAGCAGCAGGACAGACCCGCATGGCTACACCTTC.

This sequence joins TRBV7-2 and TRBJ1-1, with a tentative D call TRBD1 (5 bases). Germline CDR1 reads SGHTA; CDR2 reads FQGNSA. CDR3 length: 12 amino acids. V was trimmed by 11 bases and J by 6 bases, leaving 16 bases between them. This CDR3 is CAGGGSWAEAFF. In nucleotides, the CDR3 is TGTGCCGGGGGAGGGAGTTGGGCTGAAGCTTTCTTT.

This clonotype was counted only a few times. This chain connects TRBV6-5 to TRBJ2-5, with 12 bases fitting TRBD2. The CDR3 spans 16 residues. Germline lookup yields CDR1 MNHEY and CDR2 SVGAGI. V shed 6 bases and J 3 bases; nucleotides not matched to a gene: 8. The CDR3 DNA follows: TGTGCCAGCAGACCCAGACTAGCGGGAGTGAAAGAGACCCAGTACTTC. Residues: CASRPRLAGVKETQYF.

The chain combines TRBV10-3 with TRBJ2-1; TRBD1 aligns across 9 bases. Losses at the gene ends were 6 bases for V and 7 bases for J; bases not matched to a gene: 10. CDR3 length equals 15 residues. Germline assignment: CDR1 ENHRY and CDR2 SYGVKD. The DNA for the CDR3 is TGTGCCATCAGCGCACCGGGACAGGGAAAGAATGAGCAGTTCTTC. Translation: CAISAPGQGKNEQFF.

The chain recombines TRBV24-1 with TRBJ2-2; TRBD1 aligns across 7 bases. CDR1 is KGHDR and CDR2 is SFDVKD in the germline V gene. The CDR3 covers 16 residues. J gave up 2 bases and V 12 bases, and 14 bases lay outside the gene matches. For the CDR3, the DNA is TGTGCCGCAGAGGGGGCCTCCCTGATTAACACCGGGGAGCTGTTTTTT. This gives the protein CAAEGASLINTGELFF.

The V call is TRBV6-2 or TRBV6-3, the J call TRBJ1-2; TRBD1 matches 8 bases. From germline, CDR1 is MNHEY and CDR2 SVGEGT. Unmatched junction bases numbered 3, after V lost 6 bases and J lost 3 bases. This CDR3 has 13 amino acids. The CDR3 DNA reads as TGTGCCAGCAGAGGACAGGGCGACTATGGCTACACCTTC. It encodes CASRGQGDYGYTF.